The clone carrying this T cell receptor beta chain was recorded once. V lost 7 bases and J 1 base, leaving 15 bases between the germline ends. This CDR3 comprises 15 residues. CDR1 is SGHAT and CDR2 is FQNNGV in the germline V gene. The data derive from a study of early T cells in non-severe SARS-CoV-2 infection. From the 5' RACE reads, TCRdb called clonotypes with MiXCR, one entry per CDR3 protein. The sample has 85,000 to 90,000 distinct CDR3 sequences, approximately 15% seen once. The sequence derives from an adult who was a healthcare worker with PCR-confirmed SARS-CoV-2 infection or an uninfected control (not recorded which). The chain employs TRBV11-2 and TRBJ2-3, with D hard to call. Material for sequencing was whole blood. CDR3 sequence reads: CASTRLKLRTDTQYF. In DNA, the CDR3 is TGTGCCAGCACCCGTCTGAAACTTCGCACAGATACGCAGTATTTT.